A single TCR beta chain is shown here with its context. The target of this receptor is not known. No base-level quality is on record; no much larger clone is a single base apart. V is pruned by 4 bases and J by 1 base, leaving 5 bases of the junction without a gene match. The CDR3 starts with the cysteine, ends with the phenylalanine, and has 15 residues. This entry keeps only the CDR3 DNA: 45 bases, framed from base 1. CDR1 SGHVS and CDR2 FQNEAQ are derived from the germline V gene. The sample comes from a study of blood T cell repertoires in COVID-19 (TCRdb year 2020). Broadly, across the study: The collaborator samples originated in the United States, Italy and Spain and spanned the acute and convalescent phases of COVID-19. Samples came from the ongoing ImmuneRACE study (first 160 participants) plus 1,254 subjects from 6 global collaborators. The repertoires were made available in a free public database intended to serve as a resource for research on the immune response to SARS-CoV-2. Deeply sampled blood TCRbeta repertoires from subjects exposed to, actively infected with, or recovered from COVID-19 were included in the dataset. The material from the prospective study consisted of cDNA or gDNA derived from T cells, B-cell-depleted T cells, or PBMCs. The sample metadata nearly always contained a de-identified subject ID, COVID-19 status, age in years and sex. HLA class I and class II types, where available, came from metadata supplied by the sample provider rather than from assay-based typing. Study-wide findings and limitations: The amount of clinical and demographic metadata varied by source and participant and was provided uncurated.

In the prospective study, participants were about 18 to 95 years old, resided in approximately 22 geographic areas of the United States, and were enrolled through a virtual design. In the prospective study, participants were assigned to cohorts based on the clinical history participants reported in a screening survey and a study questionnaire. In the prospective study, mobile phlebotomists collected whole blood, serum and a nasopharyngeal or oropharyngeal swab from each participant. Over a roughly 2-month period, participants in the prospective study had the option of providing additional blood draws and questionnaires. Before DNA extraction, blood samples from the prospective study were shipped at room temperature or frozen. TCRbeta CDR3 regions were amplified from genomic DNA by means of the immunoSEQ Assay, a bias-controlled multiplex PCR. From the authors' description of their analysis: The number of nucleated cells in each sample was estimated by amplification of reference gene primers within the assay. To quantify the absolute abundance of each unique TCRbeta CDR3 rearrangement, sequence reads were collapsed and filtered. For each sample, productive Simpson clonality was calculated by taking the square root of Simpson's diversity index across productive rearrangements. TCRdb holds this immuneACCESS table with in-frame rearrangements only. Some clones are missing; in checked studies, unresolved V genes explain under half, and the rest has no known cause. The V and J calls and clone size are taken from that table; D and trimming were inferred from the DNA. The sample records hundreds of thousands of clones, nearly 90% of which are singletons. 1.7% of the sample comes from the top ten.

This receptor was obtained from a woman under 30 with acute COVID-19. Sequencing input: PBMCs or T cells enriched from blood (not recorded which). This receptor chain uses TRBV7-8 and TRBJ1-1, with 8 junctional bases fitting TRBD1. CDR3 reads: CASSSRQGRNTEAFF. At the DNA level, the sequence is TGTGCCAGCAGCTCCAGACAGGGGAGGAACACTGAAGCTTTCTTT. When the CDR3 is completed using the reference TRBV7-8 and TRBJ1-1 genes on either side, the full variable domain is GAGVSQSPRYKVAKRGQDVALRCDPISGHVSLFWYQQALGQGPEFLTYFQNEAQLDKSGLPSDRFFAERPEGSVSTLKIQRTQQEDSAVYLCASSSRQGRNTEAFFGQGTRLTVV.